These T cell receptor beta chains were read from a single sample in a study of blood T cell repertoires in COVID-19. Profiled with immunoSEQ multiplex PCR; TCRdb holds only in-frame clones, not every one. The table lists some 170,000 clones, more than 85% of them singletons. Input material: PBMCs or T cells enriched from blood (not recorded which). The origin of the receptors is a human donor with acute COVID-19. The donor label of this sample is uncertain. Both conserved end residues are part of each CDR3. Each record gives: J gene, V gene, D gene, CDR3 length, clone size, CDR3 DNA, CDR3 protein. D genes are given only for firm matches. For some rows the clone size is stated as once, few or many, or as a class when expanded; others skip it.

J gene: TRBJ1-1
V gene: TRBV6-2/TRBV6-3
D gene: -
CDR3 length: 16
clone size: -
CDR3 DNA: TGTGCCAGCAGTTACTCGATGCGGGGTCCGAACACTGAAGCTTTCTTT
CDR3 protein: CASSYSMRGPNTEAFF

J gene: TRBJ2-7
V gene: TRBV5-5
D gene: TRBD1
CDR3 length: 14
clone size: -
CDR3 DNA: TGTGCCAGCAGCGCGGGACAGGGGCCCTACGAGCAGTACTTC
CDR3 protein: CASSAGQGPYEQYF

J gene: TRBJ1-1
V gene: TRBV19
D gene: -
CDR3 length: 13
clone size: -
CDR3 DNA: TGTGCCAGTAGTCAACAGGGTAATACTGAAGCTTTCTTT
CDR3 protein: CASSQQGNTEAFF

J gene: TRBJ2-7
V gene: TRBV25-1
D gene: -
CDR3 length: 14
clone size: -
CDR3 DNA: TGTGCCAGCAGTGAACTAAGTAACTCCTACGAGCAGTACTTC
CDR3 protein: CASSELSNSYEQYF

J gene: TRBJ2-5
V gene: TRBV7-7
D gene: TRBD1
CDR3 length: 15
clone size: -
CDR3 DNA: TGTGCCAGCAGCCTACGGACAGGGGGTGGTGAGACCCAGTACTTC
CDR3 protein: CASSLRTGGGETQYF

J gene: TRBJ1-2
V gene: TRBV7-8
D gene: TRBD1
CDR3 length: 16
clone size: -
CDR3 DNA: TGTGCCAGCAGCGCCGCCTACAGGGGGTCTCACTATGGCTACACCTTC
CDR3 protein: CASSAAYRGSHYGYTF

J gene: TRBJ2-7
V gene: TRBV4-3
D gene: TRBD2
CDR3 length: 16
clone size: -
CDR3 DNA: TGCGCCAGCAGCCAAGATCCTAGCGGGGGAATTTGGGAGCAGTACTTC
CDR3 protein: CASSQDPSGGIWEQYF

J gene: TRBJ2-1
V gene: TRBV27
D gene: -
CDR3 length: 13
clone size: few
CDR3 DNA: TGTGCCAGCACCCAGGGGGGTAGCAATGAGCAGTTCTTC
CDR3 protein: CASTQGGSNEQFF

J gene: TRBJ1-3
V gene: TRBV13
D gene: TRBD1
CDR3 length: 18
clone size: -
CDR3 DNA: TGTGCCAGCAGCCGTCTGGGACAGGGGGCGAACTCTGGAAACACCATATATTTT
CDR3 protein: CASSRLGQGANSGNTIYF

J gene: TRBJ2-2
V gene: TRBV19
D gene: -
CDR3 length: 14
clone size: -
CDR3 DNA: TGTGCTCTACGGGACAAGGGAAATACCGGGGAGCTGTTTTTT
CDR3 protein: CALRDKGNTGELFF

J gene: TRBJ2-1
V gene: TRBV19
D gene: TRBD1
CDR3 length: 15
clone size: -
CDR3 DNA: TGTGCCAGTAGTACTTACAGGGGCGACGACAATGAGCAGTTCTTC
CDR3 protein: CASSTYRGDDNEQFF

J gene: TRBJ2-3
V gene: TRBV11-2
D gene: -
CDR3 length: 16
clone size: -
CDR3 DNA: TGTGCCAGCAGCTTAGATGCGTTCGGAGCTGTGAATACGCAGTATTTT
CDR3 protein: CASSLDAFGAVNTQYF

J gene: TRBJ1-6
V gene: TRBV11-2
D gene: -
CDR3 length: 15
clone size: -
CDR3 DNA: TGTGCCAGCAGCTTAGATATGCAGGGAAATTCACCCCTCCACTTT
CDR3 protein: CASSLDMQGNSPLHF

J gene: TRBJ2-7
V gene: TRBV28
D gene: -
CDR3 length: 13
clone size: -
CDR3 DNA: TGTGCCAGCAGTTTTGACAGGTTTGGAGAGCAGTACTTC
CDR3 protein: CASSFDRFGEQYF

J gene: TRBJ2-7
V gene: TRBV10-3
D gene: -
CDR3 length: 13
clone size: -
CDR3 DNA: TGTGCCATCAGTGGGCGGATCCCGCACGAGCAGTACTTC
CDR3 protein: CAISGRIPHEQYF

J gene: TRBJ1-2
V gene: TRBV3-1/TRBV3-2
D gene: TRBD1
CDR3 length: 15
clone size: -
CDR3 DNA: TGTGCCAGCAGCCAAGTCGCGACAGGGGGGCTTGGCTACACCTTC
CDR3 protein: CASSQVATGGLGYTF

J gene: TRBJ2-3
V gene: TRBV11-2
D gene: TRBD2
CDR3 length: 17
clone size: -
CDR3 DNA: TGTGCCAGCAGCTTCAGGCGGGGGGGGACGAGCACAGATACGCAGTATTTT
CDR3 protein: CASSFRRGGTSTDTQYF

J gene: TRBJ2-7
V gene: TRBV2
D gene: TRBD1
CDR3 length: 13
clone size: -
CDR3 DNA: TGTGCCAGCAGTGGGACAGGGTCCTACGAGCAGTACTTC
CDR3 protein: CASSGTGSYEQYF

J gene: TRBJ2-2
V gene: TRBV3-1/TRBV3-2
D gene: -
CDR3 length: 15
clone size: once
CDR3 DNA: TGTGCCAGCAGCCATCGTAGCCTAATCACCGGGGAGCTGTTTTTT
CDR3 protein: CASSHRSLITGELFF

J gene: TRBJ2-5
V gene: TRBV5-1
D gene: -
CDR3 length: 14
clone size: -
CDR3 DNA: TGCGCCAGCAGCTTTTCAGGGTACCAAGAGACCCAGTACTTC
CDR3 protein: CASSFSGYQETQYF

J gene: TRBJ2-7
V gene: TRBV5-6
D gene: TRBD1
CDR3 length: 14
clone size: few
CDR3 DNA: TGTGCCAGCAGCTTGACAGGGGGCACCTACGAGCAGTACTTC
CDR3 protein: CASSLTGGTYEQYF

J gene: TRBJ1-1
V gene: TRBV7-9
D gene: -
CDR3 length: 14
clone size: -
CDR3 DNA: TGTGCCAGCAGCTTATTTTCACAGAACACTGAAGCTTTCTTT
CDR3 protein: CASSLFSQNTEAFF

J gene: TRBJ2-2
V gene: TRBV18
D gene: -
CDR3 length: 15
clone size: -
CDR3 DNA: TGTGCCAGCTCGGAACAAGGCGGGCACACCGGGGAGCTGTTTTTT
CDR3 protein: CASSEQGGHTGELFF

J gene: TRBJ2-7
V gene: TRBV2
D gene: TRBD1
CDR3 length: 15
clone size: -
CDR3 DNA: TGTGCCAGCAGTGAACAGGGACAGCCAAACTACGAGCAGTACTTC
CDR3 protein: CASSEQGQPNYEQYF

J gene: TRBJ1-1
V gene: TRBV7-9
D gene: TRBD1
CDR3 length: 16
clone size: -
CDR3 DNA: TGTGCCAGCAGCTTAAAGGGGGCTGAGGGGAACACTGAAGCTTTCTTT
CDR3 protein: CASSLKGAEGNTEAFF

J gene: TRBJ2-1
V gene: TRBV9
D gene: -
CDR3 length: 15
clone size: -
CDR3 DNA: TGTGCCAGCCACCCTTTCTCCGGGAGAGTGGGTGAGCAGTTCTTC
CDR3 protein: CASHPFSGRVGEQFF

J gene: TRBJ2-5
V gene: TRBV20-1
D gene: -
CDR3 length: 11
clone size: -
CDR3 DNA: TGCAGTCCCTCTATGCGGGAGACCCAGTACTTC
CDR3 protein: CSPSMRETQYF

J gene: TRBJ1-2
V gene: TRBV30
D gene: -
CDR3 length: 15
clone size: -
CDR3 DNA: TGTGCCTGGAGTGTGGAAGGGGCAGGGAACTATGGCTACACCTTC
CDR3 protein: CAWSVEGAGNYGYTF

J gene: TRBJ2-3
V gene: TRBV5-4
D gene: -
CDR3 length: 17
clone size: -
CDR3 DNA: TGTGCCAGCAGCTTGGGACAGGCGGTTCGAAGCACAGATACGCAGTATTTT
CDR3 protein: CASSLGQAVRSTDTQYF

J gene: TRBJ2-2
V gene: TRBV7-9
D gene: TRBD2
CDR3 length: 16
clone size: once
CDR3 DNA: TGTGCCAGCAGTTCCTACCGCACTAGCGTCTCCGGGGAGCTGTTTTTT
CDR3 protein: CASSSYRTSVSGELFF

J gene: TRBJ2-3
V gene: TRBV5-1
D gene: -
CDR3 length: 12
clone size: -
CDR3 DNA: TGCGCCAGCAAACTGAACGCAGATACGCAGTATTTT
CDR3 protein: CASKLNADTQYF

J gene: TRBJ2-2
V gene: TRBV28
D gene: -
CDR3 length: 16
clone size: -
CDR3 DNA: TGTGCCAGCAGTTTATCGGGGGGCCGTAGTACCGGGGAGCTGTTTTTT
CDR3 protein: CASSLSGGRSTGELFF

J gene: TRBJ1-2
V gene: TRBV6-5
D gene: -
CDR3 length: 11
clone size: once
CDR3 DNA: TGTGCCAGCACCAGGGGATACGGCTACACCTTC
CDR3 protein: CASTRGYGYTF

J gene: TRBJ2-2
V gene: TRBV7-2
D gene: TRBD1
CDR3 length: 14
clone size: once
CDR3 DNA: TGTGCCAGCAGCCGGACAGGGAACACCGGGGAGCTGTTTTTT
CDR3 protein: CASSRTGNTGELFF

J gene: TRBJ1-6
V gene: TRBV14
D gene: -
CDR3 length: 15
clone size: -
CDR3 DNA: TGTGCCAGCAGCCAAGATACAGTTCCTAATTCACCCCTCCACTTT
CDR3 protein: CASSQDTVPNSPLHF

J gene: TRBJ2-5
V gene: TRBV7-2
D gene: TRBD2
CDR3 length: 16
clone size: once
CDR3 DNA: TGTGCCAGCAGCTTTAGCGGGGGGGCCGGGAGAGAGACCCAGTACTTC
CDR3 protein: CASSFSGGAGRETQYF

J gene: TRBJ2-7
V gene: TRBV12-5
D gene: TRBD1
CDR3 length: 15
clone size: -
CDR3 DNA: TGTGCTAGTGGCCTCGGGACAGGGGCGGTCTACGAGCAGTACTTC
CDR3 protein: CASGLGTGAVYEQYF

J gene: TRBJ1-5
V gene: TRBV30
D gene: TRBD1
CDR3 length: 15
clone size: -
CDR3 DNA: TGTGCCTGGAGTATCGGCAGGGGGTTGAATCAGCCCCAGCATTTT
CDR3 protein: CAWSIGRGLNQPQHF

J gene: TRBJ2-1
V gene: TRBV18
D gene: TRBD2
CDR3 length: 14
clone size: -
CDR3 DNA: TGTGCCAGCTCACCACCGACTAGCGGTCTTGAGCAGTTCTTC
CDR3 protein: CASSPPTSGLEQFF

J gene: TRBJ1-4
V gene: TRBV5-1
D gene: TRBD1
CDR3 length: 15
clone size: -
CDR3 DNA: TGCGCCAGCAGCTCGACAGGGAAGACTAATGAAAAACTGTTTTTT
CDR3 protein: CASSSTGKTNEKLFF

J gene: TRBJ1-1
V gene: TRBV15
D gene: TRBD1
CDR3 length: 15
clone size: -
CDR3 DNA: TGTGCCACCAGCAGGGAAAGACAGGGGTTTGCTGAAGCTTTCTTT
CDR3 protein: CATSRERQGFAEAFF

J gene: TRBJ2-6
V gene: TRBV6-5
D gene: -
CDR3 length: 16
clone size: -
CDR3 DNA: TGTGCCAGCAGTTCCAGGGGCCGCTCTGGGGCCAACGTCCTGACTTTC
CDR3 protein: CASSSRGRSGANVLTF

J gene: TRBJ1-3
V gene: TRBV30
D gene: TRBD1
CDR3 length: 17
clone size: -
CDR3 DNA: TGTGCCTGGAGTGTACAGGGGACAGGGGTCTCTGGAAACACCATATATTTT
CDR3 protein: CAWSVQGTGVSGNTIYF

J gene: TRBJ1-2
V gene: TRBV5-4
D gene: -
CDR3 length: 13
clone size: -
CDR3 DNA: TGTGCCAGCAGCTTAAACAGTGGCTATGGCTACACCTTC
CDR3 protein: CASSLNSGYGYTF

J gene: TRBJ2-5
V gene: TRBV2
D gene: -
CDR3 length: 13
clone size: once
CDR3 DNA: TGTGCCAGCAGTGAAGACAGTTCTGAGACCCAGTACTTC
CDR3 protein: CASSEDSSETQYF